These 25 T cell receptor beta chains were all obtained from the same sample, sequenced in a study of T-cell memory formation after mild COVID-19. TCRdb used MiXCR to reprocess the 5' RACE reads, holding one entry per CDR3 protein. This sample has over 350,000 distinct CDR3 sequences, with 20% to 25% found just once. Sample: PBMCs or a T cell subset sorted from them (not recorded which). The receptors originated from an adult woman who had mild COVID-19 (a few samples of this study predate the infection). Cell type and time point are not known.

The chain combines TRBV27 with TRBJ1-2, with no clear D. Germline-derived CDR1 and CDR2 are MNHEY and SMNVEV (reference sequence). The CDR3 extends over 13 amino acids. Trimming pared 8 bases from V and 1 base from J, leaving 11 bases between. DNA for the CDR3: TGTGCCAGCGGGCAGGTGATTAACTATGGCTACACCTTC. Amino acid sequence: CASGQVINYGYTF.

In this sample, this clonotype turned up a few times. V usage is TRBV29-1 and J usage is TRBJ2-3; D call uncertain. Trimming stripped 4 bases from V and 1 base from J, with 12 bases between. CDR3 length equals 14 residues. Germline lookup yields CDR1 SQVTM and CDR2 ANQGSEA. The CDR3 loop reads CSVGSLQRTDTQYF. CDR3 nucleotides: TGCAGCGTTGGGAGCCTACAACGCACAGATACGCAGTATTTT.

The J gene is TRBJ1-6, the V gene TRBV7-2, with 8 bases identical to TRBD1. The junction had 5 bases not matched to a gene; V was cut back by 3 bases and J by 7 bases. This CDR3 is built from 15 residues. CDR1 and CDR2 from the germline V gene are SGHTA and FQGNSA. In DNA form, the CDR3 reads TGTGCCAGCAGCTTGGCAGGGGGCACCAATTCACCCCTCCACTTT. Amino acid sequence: CASSLAGGTNSPLHF. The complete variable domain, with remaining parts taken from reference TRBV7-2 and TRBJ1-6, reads GAGVSQSPSNKVTEKGKDVELRCDPISGHTALYWYRQSLGQGLEFLIYFQGNSAPDKSGLPSDRFSAERTGGSVSTLTIQRTQQEDSAVYLCASSLAGGTNSPLHFGNGTRLTVT.

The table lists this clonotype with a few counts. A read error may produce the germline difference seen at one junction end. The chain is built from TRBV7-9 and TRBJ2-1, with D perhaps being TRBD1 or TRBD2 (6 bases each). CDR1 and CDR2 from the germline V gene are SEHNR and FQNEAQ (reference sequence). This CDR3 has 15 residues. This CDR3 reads CASGLGGLVPNEQFF. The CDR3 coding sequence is TGTGCCAGCGGCTTGGGGGGCCTCGTTCCGAATGAGCAGTTCTTC. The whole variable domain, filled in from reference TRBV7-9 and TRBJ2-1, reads DTGVSQNPRHKITKRGQNVTFRCDPISEHNRLYWYRQTLGQGPEFLTYFQNEAQLEKSRLLSDRFSAERPKGSFSTLEIQRTEQGDSAMYLCASGLGGLVPNEQFFGPGTRLTVL.

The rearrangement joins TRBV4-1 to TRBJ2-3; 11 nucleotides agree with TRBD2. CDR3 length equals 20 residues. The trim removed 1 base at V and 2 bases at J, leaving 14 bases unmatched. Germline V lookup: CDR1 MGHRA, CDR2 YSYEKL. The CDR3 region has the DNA TGCGCCAGCAGCCAAGGACTAGCGGGGACCCAGACCCCTGACACAGATACGCAGTATTTT. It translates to CASSQGLAGTQTPDTDTQYF.

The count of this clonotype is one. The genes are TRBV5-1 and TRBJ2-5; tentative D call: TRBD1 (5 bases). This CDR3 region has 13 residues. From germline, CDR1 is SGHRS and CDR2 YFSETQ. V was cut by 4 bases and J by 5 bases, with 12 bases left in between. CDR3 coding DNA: TGCGCCAGCAGCACCCAGGGCTTTGAGACCCAGTACTTC. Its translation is CASSTQGFETQYF.

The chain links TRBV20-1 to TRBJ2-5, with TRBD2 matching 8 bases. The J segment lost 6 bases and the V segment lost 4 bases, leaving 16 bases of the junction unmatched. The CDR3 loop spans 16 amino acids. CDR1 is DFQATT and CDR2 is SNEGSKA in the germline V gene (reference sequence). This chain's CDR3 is CSATLAPSGGKKTQYF. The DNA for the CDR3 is TGCAGTGCTACGTTAGCGCCCAGCGGGGGCAAAAAGACCCAGTACTTC.

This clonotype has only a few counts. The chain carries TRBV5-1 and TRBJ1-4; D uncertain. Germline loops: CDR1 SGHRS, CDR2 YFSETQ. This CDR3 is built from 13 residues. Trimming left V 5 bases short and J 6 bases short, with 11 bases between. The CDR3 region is CASRRVRDEKLFF. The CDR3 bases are TGCGCCAGCAGGAGGGTCCGGGATGAAAAACTGTTTTTT.

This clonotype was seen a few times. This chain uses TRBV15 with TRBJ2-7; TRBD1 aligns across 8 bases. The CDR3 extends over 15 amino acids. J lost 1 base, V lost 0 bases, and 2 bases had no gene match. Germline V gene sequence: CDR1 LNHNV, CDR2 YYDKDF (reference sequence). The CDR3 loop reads CATSREYRGSYEQYF. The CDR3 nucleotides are TGTGCCACCAGCAGAGAATACAGGGGGTCCTACGAGCAGTACTTC.

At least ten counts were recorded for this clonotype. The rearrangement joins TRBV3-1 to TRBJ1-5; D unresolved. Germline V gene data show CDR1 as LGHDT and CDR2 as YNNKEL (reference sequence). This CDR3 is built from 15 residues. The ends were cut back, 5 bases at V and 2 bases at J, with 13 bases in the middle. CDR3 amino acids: CASSFTMNGNQPQHF. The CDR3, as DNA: TGTGCCAGCAGCTTCACCATGAACGGCAATCAGCCCCAGCATTTT.

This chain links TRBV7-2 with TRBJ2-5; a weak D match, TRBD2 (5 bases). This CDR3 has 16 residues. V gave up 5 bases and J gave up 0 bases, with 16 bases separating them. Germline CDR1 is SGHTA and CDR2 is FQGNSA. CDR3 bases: TGTGCCAGCAGCAGGATAGCGTACGGACACCAAGAGACCCAGTACTTC. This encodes CASSRIAYGHQETQYF.

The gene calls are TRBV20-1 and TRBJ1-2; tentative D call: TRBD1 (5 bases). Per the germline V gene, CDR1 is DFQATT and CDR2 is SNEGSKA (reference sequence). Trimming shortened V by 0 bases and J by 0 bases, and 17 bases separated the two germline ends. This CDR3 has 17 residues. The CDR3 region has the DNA TGCAGTGCTAGAGATAGGTTATGGGGGTCCCCTAACTATGGCTACACCTTC. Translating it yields CSARDRLWGSPNYGYTF.

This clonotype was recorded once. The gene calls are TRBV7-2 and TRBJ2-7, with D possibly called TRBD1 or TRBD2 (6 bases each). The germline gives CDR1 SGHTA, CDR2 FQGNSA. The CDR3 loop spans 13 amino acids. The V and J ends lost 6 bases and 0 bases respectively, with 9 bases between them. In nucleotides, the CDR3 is TGTGCCAGCAGGGGGGGCGTCTCCTACGAGCAGTACTTC. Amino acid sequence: CASRGGVSYEQYF.

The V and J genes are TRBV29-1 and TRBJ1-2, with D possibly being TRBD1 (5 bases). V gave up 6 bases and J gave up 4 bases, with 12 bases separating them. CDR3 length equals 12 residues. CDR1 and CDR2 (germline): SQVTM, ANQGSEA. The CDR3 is CSVGGGVYGYTF. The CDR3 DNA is TGCAGCGTGGGCGGGGGTGTCTATGGCTACACCTTC. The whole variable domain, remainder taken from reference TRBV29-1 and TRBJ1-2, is SAVISQKPSRDICQRGTSLTIQCQVDSQVTMMFWYRQQPGQSLTLIATANQGSEATYESGFVIDKFPISRPNLTFSTLTVSNMSPEDSSIYLCSVGGGVYGYTFGSGTRLTVV.

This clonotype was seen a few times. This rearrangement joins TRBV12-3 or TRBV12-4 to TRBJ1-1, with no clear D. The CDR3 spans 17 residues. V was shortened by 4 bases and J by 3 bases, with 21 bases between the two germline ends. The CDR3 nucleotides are TGTGCCAGCAGTTCCACGGGATACACTCCCGGGGACACTGAAGCTTTCTTT. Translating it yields CASSSTGYTPGDTEAFF.

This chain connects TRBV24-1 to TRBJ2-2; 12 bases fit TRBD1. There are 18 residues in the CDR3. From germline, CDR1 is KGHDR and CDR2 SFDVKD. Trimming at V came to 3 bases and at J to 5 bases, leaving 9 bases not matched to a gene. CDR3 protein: CATSDPGTGGAGTGELFF. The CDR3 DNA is TGTGCCACCAGTGATCCAGGGACAGGGGGCGCCGGGACCGGGGAGCTGTTTTTT.

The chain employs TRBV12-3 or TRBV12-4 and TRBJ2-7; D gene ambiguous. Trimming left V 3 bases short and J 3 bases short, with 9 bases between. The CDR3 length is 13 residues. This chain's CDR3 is CASSLTGNYEQYF. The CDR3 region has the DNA TGTGCCAGCAGTTTGACGGGTAACTACGAGCAGTACTTC.

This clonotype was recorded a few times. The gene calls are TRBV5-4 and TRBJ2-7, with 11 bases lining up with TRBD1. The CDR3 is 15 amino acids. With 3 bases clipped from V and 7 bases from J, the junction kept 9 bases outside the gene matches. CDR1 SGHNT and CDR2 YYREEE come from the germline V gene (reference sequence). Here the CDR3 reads CASSSWTGGAGEQYF. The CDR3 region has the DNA TGTGCCAGCAGCTCTTGGACAGGGGGCGCGGGTGAGCAGTACTTC.

CDR3 coding DNA: TGTGCCAGCAGCACGGGACAGGGCTACAATGAGCAGTTCTTC. Its protein product is CASSTGQGYNEQFF. The J gene is TRBJ2-1, the V gene TRBV5-5; 9 bases agree with TRBD1. Per the germline V gene, CDR1 is SGHKS and CDR2 is YYEKEE (reference sequence). The ends lost 4 bases at V and 3 bases at J; junction bases unmatched: 2. This CDR3 spans 14 amino acids.

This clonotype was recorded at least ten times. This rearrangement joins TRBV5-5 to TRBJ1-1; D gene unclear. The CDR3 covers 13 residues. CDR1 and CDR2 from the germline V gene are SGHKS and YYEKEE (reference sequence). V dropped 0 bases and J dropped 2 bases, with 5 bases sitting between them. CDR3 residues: CASSLDLNTEAFF. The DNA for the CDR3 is TGTGCCAGCAGCTTGGACTTAAACACTGAAGCTTTCTTT.

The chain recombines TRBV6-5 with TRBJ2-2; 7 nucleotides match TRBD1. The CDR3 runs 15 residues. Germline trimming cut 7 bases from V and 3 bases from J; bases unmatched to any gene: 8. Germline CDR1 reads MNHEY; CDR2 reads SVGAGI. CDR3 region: CASNLDRADTGELFF. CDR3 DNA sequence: TGTGCCAGCAACCTAGACAGGGCGGACACCGGGGAGCTGTTTTTT.

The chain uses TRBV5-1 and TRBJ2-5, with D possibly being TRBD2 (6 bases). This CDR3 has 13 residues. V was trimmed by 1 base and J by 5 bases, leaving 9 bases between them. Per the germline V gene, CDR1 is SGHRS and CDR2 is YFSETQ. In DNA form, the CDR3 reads TGCGCCAGCAGCTTGCCGGGAGACGAGACCCAGTACTTC. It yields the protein CASSLPGDETQYF. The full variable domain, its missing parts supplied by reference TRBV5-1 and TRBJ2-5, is KAGVTQTPRYLIKTRGQQVTLSCSPISGHRSVSWYQQTPGQGLQFLFEYFSETQRNKGNFPGRFSGRQFSNSRSEMNVSTLELGDSALYLCASSLPGDETQYFGPGTRLLVL.

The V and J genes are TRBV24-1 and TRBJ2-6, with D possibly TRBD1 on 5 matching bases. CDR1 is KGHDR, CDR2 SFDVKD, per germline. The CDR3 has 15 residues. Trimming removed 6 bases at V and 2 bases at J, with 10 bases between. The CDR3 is CATSPEGAGANVLTF. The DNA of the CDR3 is TGTGCCACCAGTCCTGAAGGGGCTGGGGCCAACGTCCTGACTTTC.

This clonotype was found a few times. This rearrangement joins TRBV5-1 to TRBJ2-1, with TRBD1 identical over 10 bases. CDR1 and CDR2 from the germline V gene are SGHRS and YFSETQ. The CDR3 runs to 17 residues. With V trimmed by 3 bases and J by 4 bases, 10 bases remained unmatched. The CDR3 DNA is TGCGCCAGCAGCTCGATATTGACAGGGGGCAGATACAATGAGCAGTTCTTC. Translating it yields CASSSILTGGRYNEQFF.

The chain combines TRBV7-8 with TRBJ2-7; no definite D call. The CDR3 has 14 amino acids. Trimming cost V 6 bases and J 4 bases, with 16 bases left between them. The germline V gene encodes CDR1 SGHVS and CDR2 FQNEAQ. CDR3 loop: CASSNTRFSYEQYF. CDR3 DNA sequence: TGTGCCAGCAGTAATACGAGGTTTAGTTACGAGCAGTACTTC.